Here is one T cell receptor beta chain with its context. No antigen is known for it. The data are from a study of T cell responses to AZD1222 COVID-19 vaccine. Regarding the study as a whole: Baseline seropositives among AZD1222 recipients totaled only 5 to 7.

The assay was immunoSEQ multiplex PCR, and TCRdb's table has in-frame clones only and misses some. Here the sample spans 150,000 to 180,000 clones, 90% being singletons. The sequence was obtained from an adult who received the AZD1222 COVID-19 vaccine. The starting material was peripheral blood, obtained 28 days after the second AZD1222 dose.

The CDR3 DNA reads TGTGCCAGCAGTGAAGCGCGAAGGGCGCGAGATGAAAAACTGTTTTTT. It specifies CASSEARRARDEKLFF. This rearrangement joins TRBV2 to TRBJ1-4; D unclear. Germline-derived CDR1 and CDR2 are SNHLY and FYNNEI. Trimming took off 0 bases at V and 6 bases at J, with 14 bases between the two ends. The CDR3 totals 16 residues. Full variable domain (remainder filled in from reference TRBV2 and TRBJ1-4): EPEVTQTPSHQVTQMGQEVILRCVPISNHLYFYWYRQILGQKVEFLVSFYNNEISEKSEIFDDQFSVERPDGSNFTLKIRSTKLEDSAMYFCASSEARRARDEKLFFGSGTQLSVL.